Following are 10 T cell receptor beta chains from one sample sequenced in a study of T cells after yellow fever vaccination. TCRdb re-called the 5' RACE reads with MiXCR, one entry per CDR3 protein. Here the sample spans about 160,000 distinct CDR3 sequences, about 7% being singletons. The source material was CD4+ T cells sorted from PBMCs, sampled 5 to 6 days after the first yellow fever vaccination. The receptors shown here come from a man between 18 and 35 years old who received the YFV17D yellow fever vaccine.

This clonotype occurred many times. V and J are TRBV2 and TRBJ1-1; no clear D. V was cut by 6 bases and J by 4 bases, with 15 bases left in between. The CDR3 extends over 14 amino acids. From germline, CDR1 is SNHLY and CDR2 FYNNEI. The CDR3 DNA follows: TGTGCCAGCAGGGGGAACGCGGGGAGCACTGAAGCTTTCTTT. Translation gives CASRGNAGSTEAFF.

This clonotype was recorded a few times. The rearrangement uses TRBV4-2 and TRBJ1-1; D remains ambiguous. This CDR3 has 14 amino acids. Between the trimmed V and J ends, which lost 4 bases and 3 bases, there was a span of 12 bases. The germline gives CDR1 LGHNA, CDR2 YNFKEQ. Written as DNA, the CDR3 is TGTGCCAGCAGCCCGGTAGAGGTTTACACTGAAGCTTTCTTT. Protein: CASSPVEVYTEAFF.

This clonotype appeared many times. The chain has TRBV6-1 and TRBJ2-3; D is possibly TRBD1 (6 bases). The V end lost 8 bases, the J end lost 1 base, and 13 bases lay between the germline ends. The CDR3 spans 14 residues. Germline lookup yields CDR1 MNHNS and CDR2 SASEGT. The DNA for the CDR3 is TGTGCCAGCTTATGGAACAGGGGCACAGATACGCAGTATTTT. Residues: CASLWNRGTDTQYF.

This chain uses TRBV29-1 with TRBJ2-1, with D hard to call. The CDR3 is 15 residues long. V was shortened by 6 bases and J by 0 bases, with 15 bases between the two germline ends. Looked up from germline, CDR1 is SQVTM and CDR2 is ANQGSEA. CDR3 amino acids: CSVNNRASSYNEQFF. The DNA of the CDR3 is TGCAGCGTAAACAACAGAGCCAGCTCCTACAATGAGCAGTTCTTC.

This clonotype was seen only a few times. The CDR3 DNA follows: TGCAGTAGGGACTCCCCTTACAATGAGCAGTTCTTC. Translating it yields CSRDSPYNEQFF. The rearrangement joins TRBV20-1 to TRBJ2-1, with D tentatively TRBD2 (6 bases). Germline V gene sequence: CDR1 DFQATT, CDR2 SNEGSKA (reference sequence). V lost 8 bases and J lost 4, with 12 bases in between. This CDR3 comprises 12 residues.

This clonotype was observed many times. The chain carries TRBV2 and TRBJ2-4; D is perhaps TRBD2 (5 bases). Germline CDR1 is SNHLY and CDR2 is FYNNEI. V was pared by 2 bases and J by 3 bases, with 8 bases between. The CDR3 is made up of 14 amino acids. CDR3: CASSELEVKNIQYF. The CDR3 DNA is TGTGCCAGCAGTGAATTGGAGGTCAAAAACATTCAGTACTTC.

This clonotype has at least ten counts. The CDR3 reads CASSLSGGGRGAQYF. In nucleotides, the CDR3 is TGTGCCAGCAGCCTTAGCGGGGGGGGTCGAGGGGCCCAGTACTTC. The chain combines TRBV6-1 with TRBJ2-5, with 11 positions matching TRBD2. This CDR3 contains 15 residues. The germline gives CDR1 MNHNS, CDR2 SASEGT. Trimming cost V 6 bases and J 9 bases; bases outside gene matches: 12.

Turning to this clonotype: Just one base apart from a much larger clone, this may be a read error. As DNA, the CDR3 is TGTGCCACCGGAGACTCGAGGTTCGGCTTTAACTATGGCCACACCTTC. Residues: CATGDSRFGFNYGHTF. V usage is TRBV24-1 and J usage is TRBJ1-2, with no clear D. The CDR3 spans 16 residues. The germline V gene has CDR1 KGHDR and CDR2 SFDVKD.

This clonotype was found a few times. This chain links TRBV7-8 with TRBJ2-1; D tentatively fits TRBD1 or TRBD2 (5 bases each). Trimming stripped 2 bases from V and 7 bases from J, with 18 bases between. CDR1 and CDR2 from the germline V gene are SGHVS and FQNEAQ. CDR3 size: 16 residues. The chain's CDR3 is CASSLSNGARWNEQFF. The CDR3 DNA follows: TGTGCCAGCAGCTTATCAAACGGGGCCAGATGGAATGAGCAGTTCTTC.

This clonotype was seen ten or more times. The V and J genes are TRBV6-2 or TRBV6-3 and TRBJ2-7; TRBD1 aligns across 7 bases. The CDR3 has 12 residues. J lost 3 bases, V lost 10 bases, and 6 bases had no gene match. The germline CDR1 and CDR2 sequences are MNHEY and SVGEGT. Here the CDR3 DNA reads TGTGCCACTACGGGACAGCACTACGAGCAGTACGTC. Translating it yields CATTGQHYEQYV.